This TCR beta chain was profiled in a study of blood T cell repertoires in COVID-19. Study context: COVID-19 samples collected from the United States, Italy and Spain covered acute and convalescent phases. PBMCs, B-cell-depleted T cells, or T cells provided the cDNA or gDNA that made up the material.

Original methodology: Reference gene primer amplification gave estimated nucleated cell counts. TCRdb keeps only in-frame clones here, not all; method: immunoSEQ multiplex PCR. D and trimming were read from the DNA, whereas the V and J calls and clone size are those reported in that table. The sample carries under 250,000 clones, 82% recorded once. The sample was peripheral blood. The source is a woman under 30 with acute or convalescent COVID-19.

CDR3 amino acids: CATERDSIAHEQFF. The CDR3 bases are TGTGCCACCGAGCGGGACTCTATAGCCCATGAGCAGTTCTTC. V is TRBV15 and J is TRBJ2-1; 7 bases fit TRBD2. The CDR3 consists of 14 residues. The junction had 12 bases not matched to a gene; V was cut back by 8 bases and J by 8 bases. The germline CDR1 and CDR2 sequences are LNHNV and YYDKDF (reference sequence). The whole variable domain, filled in from reference TRBV15 and TRBJ2-1, reads DAMVIQNPRYQVTQFGKPVTLSCSQTLNHNVMYWYQQKSSQAPKLLFHYYDKDFNNEADTPDNFQSRRPNTSFCFLDIRSPGLGDTAMYLCATERDSIAHEQFFGPGTRLTVL.